This is a list of T cell receptor beta chains from one sample in a study of blood T cell repertoires in COVID-19. Libraries were prepared by immunoSEQ multiplex PCR; TCRdb keeps only in-frame clonotypes and omits some of them. The table includes some 320,000 clones, approximately 91% detected once. Sequenced material: PBMCs or T cells enriched from blood (not recorded which). The receptor source for this set is a man aged 55 to 70 who had recovered from COVID-19. Each CDR3 is given with its conserved first and last residue.

j_call | v_call | cdr3_aa
TRBJ1-2 | TRBV7-8 | CASSYQPGQNYGYTF
TRBJ1-1 | TRBV5-4 | CASSPPDRAGTEAFF
TRBJ2-2 | TRBV5-1 | CASSGQPGAGELFF
TRBJ1-2 | TRBV5-1 | CASSLGGGDGYTF
TRBJ1-4 | TRBV12-3/TRBV12-4 | CASAGQPNEKLFF
TRBJ1-2 | TRBV6-5 | CASSFDINYGYTF
TRBJ2-4 | TRBV9 | CASGRDTENIQYF
TRBJ2-7 | TRBV5-4 | CASSPQFGGGGTYEQYF
TRBJ2-1 | TRBV5-8 | CASSLGLAGGNEQFF
TRBJ1-2 | TRBV5-1 | CASSQDRSNYGYTF
TRBJ2-4 | TRBV24-1 | CATSDPGQRNIQYF
TRBJ2-7 | TRBV12-3/TRBV12-4 | CASSPGLAGEQYF
TRBJ2-1 | TRBV13 | CASSFTMDGAYNEQFF
TRBJ2-1 | TRBV19 | CASSTGRQLSYNEQFF
TRBJ2-7 | TRBV11-3 | CASSPGLAGGYEQYF
TRBJ1-3 | TRBV5-6 | CASSVDGAFSGNTIYF
TRBJ2-4 | TRBV15 | CATSRDRLAGSGNIQYF
TRBJ2-3 | TRBV14 | CASSPGGGNTQYF
TRBJ1-2 | TRBV5-1 | CASSKTGHLYGYTF
TRBJ2-6 | TRBV28 | CASGQGGVGANVLTF
TRBJ2-1 | TRBV24-1 | CATSARTSGRANEQFF
TRBJ1-5 | TRBV30 | CAWSVRGGVGNQPQHF
TRBJ2-1 | TRBV6-5 | CASRSSGTFYNEQFF
TRBJ1-1 | TRBV19 | CASSIAREAFF
TRBJ2-5 | TRBV5-4 | CASSLAEPQETQYF
TRBJ1-5 | TRBV7-2 | CASSTGTVNQPQHF
TRBJ1-4 | TRBV5-6 | CASSVGLGGEKLFF
TRBJ1-2 | TRBV5-6 | CASRRQGAQGYTF
TRBJ2-1 | TRBV7-3 | CASSFGTSGSNEQFF
TRBJ2-3 | TRBV9 | CASSQRLDTQYF
TRBJ2-7 | TRBV27 | CASSPRQGAPYEQYF
TRBJ2-1 | TRBV4-2 | CASRASGSWSGLNYNEQFF
TRBJ2-7 | TRBV19 | CASSIRPALHPYEQYF
TRBJ1-5 | TRBV2 | CASSENRDRASNQPQHF
TRBJ1-1 | TRBV9 | CASSALAVSEAFF